Listed here are 5 T cell receptor beta chains from one sample, sequenced in a study of blood T cells in healthy people across ages. A J-beta primer mix and a sample-barcoded 5' primer were used in a second PCR of roughly 6 to 11 cycles. TCRdb itself ran the 5' RACE reads through MiXCR, one entry per CDR3 protein. Of approximately 1.5 million distinct CDR3 sequences in the sample, 42% were seen once. Sequenced input: blood. These receptors originate from a woman in her late teens or twenties in good health.

The J gene is TRBJ2-1, the V gene TRBV9; D is undetermined. The CDR3 runs to 13 residues. CDR1 and CDR2 (germline): SGDLS, YYNGEE. Trimming removed 3 bases at V and 5 bases at J, with 9 bases between. In DNA form, the CDR3 reads TGTGCCAGCAGCGGATGGTCCAACAATGAGCAGTTCTTC. This translates into CASSGWSNNEQFF.

This clonotype was detected only a few times. This chain connects TRBV3-1 to TRBJ2-3; D gene ambiguous. Germline CDR1 reads LGHDT; CDR2 reads YNNKEL (reference sequence). This CDR3 is built from 14 residues. V gave up 1 base and J gave up 0 bases, with 5 bases separating them. This chain's CDR3 is CASSQVYSTDTQYF. CDR3 nucleotides: TGTGCCAGCAGCCAAGTGTACAGCACAGATACGCAGTATTTT.

The chain recombines TRBV6-4 with TRBJ2-1; a weak D match, TRBD2 (5 bases). Germline V gene sequence: CDR1 MRHNA, CDR2 SNTAGT. The CDR3 covers 14 residues. V was trimmed by 6 bases and J by 10 bases, leaving 19 bases between them. The CDR3: CASSPRAEAREQFF. CDR3 nucleotide sequence: TGTGCCAGCAGCCCTCGGGCGGAGGCTCGGGAGCAGTTCTTC.

This clonotype was seen more than once but under ten times. The chain carries TRBV20-1 and TRBJ2-1; 8 bases fit TRBD2. The V and J ends lost 6 bases and 0 bases, in that order; junction bases with no gene match: 13. CDR1 is DFQATT and CDR2 is SNEGSKA in the germline V gene (reference sequence). The CDR3 consists of 17 residues. This chain's CDR3 is CSAPRLAQTLSYNEQFF. CDR3 sequence (DNA): TGCAGTGCCCCCCGACTAGCGCAGACCCTCTCCTACAATGAGCAGTTCTTC.

This clonotype was detected many times. The V call is TRBV20-1, the J call TRBJ2-7; a possible D gene is TRBD2 (6 bases). V was shortened by 6 bases and J by 3 bases, with 12 bases between the two germline ends. The CDR3 loop spans 12 amino acids. Looked up from germline, CDR1 is DFQATT and CDR2 is SNEGSKA (reference sequence). CDR3 sequence (DNA): TGCAGTGCCCTGATGGGGGGCTACGAGCAGTACTTC. Translating gives CSALMGGYEQYF.